The sequence of this TCR beta chain was determined in a study of cytotoxic CD8 clonotypes in ibrutinib-treated CLL. Study findings and constraints: Clonality showed a rise at ibrutinib response that reversed toward baseline at progression.

The CDR3 is 14 amino acids. The V gene's germline CDR1 is LGHNA and CDR2 YSLEER. Trimming stripped 0 bases from V and 4 bases from J, with 6 bases between. Details on this clone: The antigen remains undetermined.

Sequencing used immunoSEQ multiplex PCR; TCRdb keeps in-frame clones, though not all of them. The sample yields some 100,000 clones, under 70% seen once. This chain joins TRBV4-3 and TRBJ2-2; the D is unclear. The sample here was PBMCs, taken after 24 months of ibrutinib treatment. The receptor's source is a human donor with chronic lymphocytic leukemia. CDR3 sequence reads: CASSQDTATGELFF. The CDR3 DNA reads as TGCGCCAGCAGCCAAGATACGGCCACCGGGGAGCTGTTTTTT.